This is a list of T cell receptor beta chains from one sample in a study of naive and memory T cell subsets. TCRdb ran MiXCR on the UMI-ligation and nested PCR reads and lists one entry per CDR3 protein. The sample records over 30,000 distinct CDR3 sequences, around 20% being singletons. Sequencing was done on a sample of effector memory CD4+ T cells from blood. All receptors come from a human donor in good health. The CDR3 runs from the conserved cysteine through the conserved F or W. The order of the fields is V gene, J gene, D gene, CDR3 protein. A D gene is named only where the DNA matches it firmly.

>TRBV12-3/TRBV12-4|TRBJ2-7|NA
CASSLRQAPYEQYF
>TRBV19|TRBJ1-3|TRBD1
CASKRDRGGNTIYF
>TRBV12-3/TRBV12-4|TRBJ2-1|TRBD2
CASRTSGTYNEQFF
>TRBV20-1|TRBJ2-1|TRBD2
CSASEPAGANNEQFF
>TRBV28|TRBJ2-1|TRBD2
CASFLTGTSGNEQFF
>TRBV20-1|TRBJ1-1|NA
CSARPHAVNTEAFF
>TRBV3-1|TRBJ1-6|TRBD1
CASSQGTGVSPLHF
>TRBV28|TRBJ2-1|NA
CASSLWGVVNEQFF
>TRBV14|TRBJ2-1|NA
CASSQRKIRTDSYNEQFF
>TRBV6-2/TRBV6-3|TRBJ2-7|TRBD1
CASSWDRDQPRISYEQYF
>TRBV20-1|TRBJ2-4|TRBD1
CSAATGAGNIQYF
>TRBV20-1|TRBJ1-1|TRBD1
CSARAGGARTEAFF
>TRBV5-6|TRBJ1-5|TRBD1
CASSSRERGRFGNQPQHF
>TRBV6-2/TRBV6-3|TRBJ1-1|NA
CASSYSRFEAFF
>TRBV27|TRBJ1-5|TRBD1
CASSPGTAYNQPQHF
>TRBV6-6|TRBJ1-2|NA
CASNPMMGGGYTF
>TRBV11-2|TRBJ2-2|NA
CASSLELVGATGELFF
>TRBV30|TRBJ2-1|NA
CAWSLGGGELDEQFF
>TRBV7-9|TRBJ2-5|NA
CASSLWSVRQETQYF
>TRBV4-3|TRBJ2-2|NA
CASSQEGGVYTGELFF
>TRBV20-1|TRBJ2-1|TRBD2
CSVGATSGTYNEQFF
>TRBV19|TRBJ2-3|NA
CASKDGGSTDTQYF
>TRBV28|TRBJ1-2|NA
CASRLRRGTNYGYTF
>TRBV6-2/TRBV6-3|TRBJ2-7|NA
CASSPNPPGREQYF
>TRBV10-2|TRBJ1-1|NA
CASSPRGKNTEAFF
>TRBV21-1|TRBJ1-5|NA
CASRKKGGQGAHLHQPQHF
>TRBV7-2|TRBJ2-7|NA
CASNPLRGEQYF
>TRBV11-2|TRBJ1-2|TRBD1
CASELGTGFGYTF
>TRBV7-3|TRBJ2-1|TRBD1
CASSLTGVSNEQFF
>TRBV30|TRBJ2-7|NA
CAWRGGPYEQYF
>TRBV6-5|TRBJ1-2|NA
CASTRGYGYTF
>TRBV20-1|TRBJ1-1|TRBD1
CSAPHRTGASQTAFF
>TRBV12-3/TRBV12-4|TRBJ2-1|TRBD2
CASSSGLANLHNEQFF
>TRBV27|TRBJ1-1|TRBD1
CASSKQTGLSAAEAFF
>TRBV5-1|TRBJ2-1|TRBD2
CASSLVASGSLITFNEQFF
>TRBV30|TRBJ1-5|NA
CAWNRDSSNQPQHF
>TRBV29-1|TRBJ2-4|TRBD2
CSVVARLADQIDRAKNIQYF
>TRBV7-3|TRBJ2-6|TRBD1
CASSFTTGFGANVLTF
>TRBV25-1|TRBJ2-3|NA
CASSRGIKSTDTQYF
>TRBV2|TRBJ1-4|NA
CASSDRDTGRGEKLFF
>TRBV27|TRBJ2-4|TRBD1
CASSWGRDRVNIQYF
>TRBV7-2|TRBJ2-3|NA
CASSLGGADTQYF
>TRBV20-1|TRBJ2-3|NA
CSAREGEFTRAQYF
>TRBV11-3|TRBJ2-6|NA
CASSPQGANVLTF
>TRBV6-2/TRBV6-3|TRBJ1-1|TRBD1
CASTPGQGVITEAFF
>TRBV12-3/TRBV12-4|TRBJ1-6|NA
CASGLRGGYSPLHF
>TRBV6-5|TRBJ2-7|TRBD1
CASSYSDEGGPEQYF
>TRBV6-6|TRBJ1-3|NA
CASSYTPWQRVGGNTIYF
>TRBV20-1|TRBJ1-1|TRBD1
CSAKPGQGNTEAFF
>TRBV2|TRBJ1-4|NA
CASSEGGTANEKLFF
>TRBV6-1|TRBJ1-3|TRBD1
CASSAGQASGNTIYF
>TRBV5-4|TRBJ2-3|TRBD2
CASGPREWGTDTQYF
>TRBV4-1|TRBJ1-1|NA
CASSQDPSGVVTEAFF
>TRBV20-1|TRBJ1-1|NA
CSARVGNTEAFF
>TRBV11-2|TRBJ1-1|TRBD1
CASSHGTGGRTEAFF
>TRBV7-2|TRBJ2-7|NA
CASSLNEGNEQYF
>TRBV27|TRBJ2-1|TRBD2
CASSLRGTSGNEQFF
>TRBV30|TRBJ2-7|NA
CAWSHLTGNGEQYF
>TRBV20-1|TRBJ2-7|TRBD1
CSAHKIQGRINEQYF
>TRBV11-2|TRBJ2-1|TRBD2
CASRTSGYNEQFF